The next 30 T cell receptor beta chains were all read from a single sample in a study of T cell changes during pregnancy in multiple sclerosis (dated 2019 in TCRdb). Library preparation was by the immunoSEQ multiplex PCR assay. TCRdb holds this immuneACCESS table with in-frame rearrangements only. Some clones are missing; in checked studies, unresolved V genes explain under half, and the rest has no known cause. The sample data list around 58,000 clones, and under 95% of these were observed just once. The ten largest clones capture 0.4% to 0.55% of the sample. The specimen was CD4+ T cells from peripheral blood mononuclear cells, collected after pregnancy. These receptors were collected from a female donor in good health, enrolled as a control in a pregnancy study.

This clone was counted a single time. The chain uses TRBV5-4 and TRBJ1-1, with TRBD1 identical over 9 bases. Germline trimming cut 4 bases from V and 5 bases from J; bases unmatched to any gene: 6. CDR1 and CDR2 (germline): SGHNT, YYREEE (reference sequence). This CDR3 has 14 amino acids. The DNA of the CDR3 is TGTGCCAGCAGCCCGGACAGGGGAGGGACTGAAGCTTTCTTT. It is translated as CASSPDRGGTEAFF.

The chain has TRBV9 and TRBJ1-5; 7 bases match TRBD1. The germline V gene encodes CDR1 SGDLS and CDR2 YYNGEE. CDR3 length: 15 residues. With V trimmed by 4 bases and J by 9 bases, 13 bases remained unmatched. DNA of the CDR3: TGTGCCAGCAGCCCCGGGACAGCCTCCTCATTGCCCCAGCATTTT. Translation gives CASSPGTASSLPQHF.

The V gene is TRBV7-9, the J gene TRBJ2-5, with D possibly TRBD2 on 6 matching bases. Germline CDR1 reads SEHNR; CDR2 reads FQNEAQ (reference sequence). V lost 3 bases and J lost 5, with 10 bases in between. The CDR3 runs to 13 residues. The DNA of the CDR3 is TGTGCCAGCAGCTTCGGGGGTCGGGAGACCCAGTACTTC. This translates into CASSFGGRETQYF.

The gene calls are TRBV7-6 and TRBJ1-1; a weak D match, TRBD1 (6 bases). V lost 0 bases and J 4 bases, leaving 12 bases between the germline ends. The CDR3 extends over 15 amino acids. Germline values: CDR1 SGHVS, CDR2 FNYEAQ. CDR3: CASSLAGARGTEAFF. CDR3 DNA: TGTGCCAGCAGCTTAGCGGGGGCGAGGGGCACTGAAGCTTTCTTT. Full variable domain (outside the CDR3, taken from reference TRBV7-6 and TRBJ1-1): GAGVSQSPRYKVTKRGQDVALRCDPISGHVSLYWYRQALGQGPEFLTYFNYEAQQDKSGLPNDRFSAERPEGSISTLTIQRTEQRDSAMYRCASSLAGARGTEAFFGQGTRLTVV.

The genes are TRBV2 and TRBJ2-1; D is possibly TRBD2 (7 bases). The V end was cut by 2 bases, the J end by 6 bases, with 11 bases between. This CDR3 contains 14 residues. Germline V lookup: CDR1 SNHLY, CDR2 FYNNEI. CDR3 coding DNA: TGTGCCAGCAGTGAACTAGGGGGGGGCAATGAGCAGTTCTTC. This codes for CASSELGGGNEQFF.

The chain is built from TRBV11-3 and TRBJ2-5; D possibly corresponds to TRBD1 (6 bases). Trimming stripped 0 bases from V and 3 bases from J, with 11 bases between. Germline loops: CDR1 SGHNT, CDR2 YENEEA. The CDR3 covers 15 residues. CDR3 residues: CASSLDLGQEETQYF. The DNA of the CDR3 is TGTGCCAGCAGCTTAGACTTGGGACAAGAAGAGACCCAGTACTTC.

This rearrangement joins TRBV6-5 to TRBJ1-1; 11 nucleotides match TRBD1. CDR3 size: 14 residues. V was pared by 5 bases and J by 5 bases, with 4 bases of the junction left unmatched. In germline, CDR1 is MNHEY, CDR2 SVGAGI. This chain's CDR3 is CASSEGQGGTEAFF. CDR3 nucleotide sequence: TGTGCCAGCAGTGAGGGACAGGGGGGTACTGAAGCTTTCTTT.

V is TRBV18 and J is TRBJ2-7, with a possible D match to TRBD1 (6 bases). CDR1 and CDR2 from the germline V gene are KGHSH and LQKENI. The CDR3 consists of 12 residues. Trimming removed 3 bases at V and 5 bases at J, with 8 bases between. CDR3 in DNA: TGTGCCAGCTCACCCCAGGGGCACGAGCAGTACTTC. Protein sequence: CASSPQGHEQYF.

In its sample, this clone was seen once. This chain connects TRBV7-3 to TRBJ2-1, with D possibly matching TRBD2 (6 bases). V lost 5 bases and J 7 bases, leaving 15 bases between the germline ends. The CDR3 totals 14 residues. Per germline, CDR1 SGHTA and CDR2 FQGTGA. CDR3 in amino acids: CASSGGRLANEQFF. DNA for the CDR3: TGTGCCAGCAGCGGAGGGAGGCTGGCTAATGAGCAGTTCTTC.

The rearrangement uses TRBV18 and TRBJ1-1; 9 nucleotides align to TRBD1. CDR3 length equals 13 residues. Trimming cost V 5 bases and J 11 bases; bases outside gene matches: 9. Germline V CDR1 and CDR2: KGHSH, LQKENI. The CDR3 sequence is CASSLTGGVGAFF. In DNA form, the CDR3 reads TGTGCCAGCTCATTAACAGGGGGCGTGGGGGCTTTCTTT.

The chain is built from TRBV7-2 and TRBJ2-7; D might be TRBD2 (5 bases). CDR1 is SGHTA, CDR2 FQGNSA, per germline. CDR3 length: 16 residues. The V end lost 4 bases, the J end lost 0 bases, and 16 bases lay between the germline ends. CDR3: CASSSRLLRDSYEQYF. The CDR3 bases are TGTGCCAGCAGCTCGCGACTTCTCCGGGACTCCTACGAGCAGTACTTC.

The chain joins TRBV5-4 to TRBJ2-3; 15 positions match TRBD2. V gave up 0 bases and J gave up 4 bases; unmatched junction bases: 3. The germline V gene encodes CDR1 SGHNT and CDR2 YYREEE (reference sequence). The CDR3 is 17 amino acids. The CDR3 is CASSLGTSGGAADTQYF. The CDR3 coding sequence is TGTGCCAGCAGCTTGGGGACTAGCGGGGGGGCCGCAGATACGCAGTATTTT.

The gene calls are TRBV4-2 and TRBJ2-7, with D hard to call. V lost 0 bases and J 6 bases, leaving 12 bases between the germline ends. Per germline, CDR1 LGHNA and CDR2 YNFKEQ. CDR3 length: 14 amino acids. The CDR3 region is CASSQDVRGTEQYF. Here the CDR3 DNA reads TGTGCCAGCAGCCAAGACGTGCGAGGTACCGAGCAGTACTTC.

This chain connects TRBV6-6 to TRBJ1-5; a possible D gene is TRBD1 (5 bases). V lost 2 bases to trimming and J lost 15 bases, with 20 bases between them. Germline V gene data show CDR1 as MNHNY and CDR2 as SVGAGI (reference sequence). CDR3 length equals 14 residues. CDR3 loop: CASSYTTGGTGLHF. CDR3 bases: TGTGCCAGCAGTTACACGACCGGGGGAACCGGACTGCATTTT.

The rearrangement uses TRBV7-8 and TRBJ2-5; TRBD2 matches 8 bases. CDR1 and CDR2 from the germline V gene are SGHVS and FQNEAQ. The CDR3 is 15 amino acids. The ends lost 0 bases at V and 4 bases at J; junction bases unmatched: 4. The CDR3 DNA is TGTGCCAGCAGCTTAGCGACTAGCGTCGGAGAGACCCAGTACTTC. It yields the protein CASSLATSVGETQYF.

V usage is TRBV5-4 and J usage is TRBJ1-5; D unresolved. This CDR3 region has 13 residues. Trimming shortened V by 2 bases and J by 4 bases, and 7 bases separated the two germline ends. Germline V gives CDR1 SGHNT, CDR2 YYREEE (reference sequence). The CDR3 DNA is TGTGCCAGCAGCTTTGAGGGAAATCAGCCCCAGCATTTT. It yields the protein CASSFEGNQPQHF. Together with reference TRBV5-4 and TRBJ1-5, the CDR3 gives the full variable domain: ETGVTQSPTHLIKTRGQQVTLRCSSQSGHNTVSWYQQALGQGPQFIFQYYREEENGRGNFPPRFSGLQFPNYSSELNVNALELDDSALYLCASSFEGNQPQHFGDGTRLSIL.

This chain joins TRBV19 and TRBJ1-2; weak D call: TRBD1 (6 bases). The CDR3 runs to 14 residues. Between the trimmed V and J ends, which lost 7 bases and 7 bases, there was a span of 19 bases. CDR1 and CDR2 from the germline V gene are LNHDA and SQIVND (reference sequence). The CDR3 DNA follows: TGTGCCAGTACTAGAAAAACGGGGGGCCCTGGCTACACCTTC. Residues: CASTRKTGGPGYTF.

The chain has TRBV5-8 and TRBJ2-1, with D perhaps matching TRBD1 (5 bases). Germline V gives CDR1 SGHTS, CDR2 YDEGEE. The CDR3 extends over 15 amino acids. V was cut by 4 bases and J by 4 bases, with 15 bases left in between. The chain's CDR3 is CASSGPIRVYNEQFF. The CDR3 DNA reads TGTGCCAGCAGCGGGCCAATCAGGGTTTACAATGAGCAGTTCTTC.

The chain links TRBV10-1 to TRBJ2-7; D possibly corresponds to TRBD2 (5 bases). The CDR3 totals 14 residues. The ends were cut back, 3 bases at V and 7 bases at J, with 16 bases in the middle. From germline, CDR1 is WNHNN and CDR2 SYGVQD (reference sequence). The CDR3 reads CASSDSGRQREQYF. DNA of the CDR3: TGCGCCAGCAGTGATTCCGGCCGGCAGCGGGAGCAGTACTTC.

V gene TRBV19 combines with J gene TRBJ2-1, with D perhaps TRBD2 (5 bases). Germline V gives CDR1 LNHDA, CDR2 SQIVND (reference sequence). This CDR3 is 14 amino acids long. V lost 5 bases and J lost 7, with 15 bases in between. In nucleotides, the CDR3 is TGTGCCAGTAGTCCCACGAGGGCGACTAATGAGCAGTTCTTC. It yields the protein CASSPTRATNEQFF. Together with reference TRBV19 and TRBJ2-1, the CDR3 gives the full variable domain: DGGITQSPKYLFRKEGQNVTLSCEQNLNHDAMYWYRQDPGQGLRLIYYSQIVNDFQKGDIAEGYSVSREKKESFPLTVTSAQKNPTAFYLCASSPTRATNEQFFGPGTRLTVL.

The genes are TRBV6-1 and TRBJ1-3; D not resolved. CDR3 length: 14 amino acids. Per germline, CDR1 MNHNS and CDR2 SASEGT. Trimming stripped 0 bases from V and 2 bases from J, with 5 bases between. CDR3 coding DNA: TGTGCCAGCAGTGAAGCCATCCCTGGAAACACCATATATTTT. Translation: CASSEAIPGNTIYF.

This chain joins TRBV11-3 and TRBJ1-6; tentative D call: TRBD1 (6 bases). Deletions cut 3 bases from V and 4 bases from J, with 16 bases between. Germline CDR1 and CDR2: SGHNT and YENEEA. The CDR3 is 17 amino acids. The CDR3 DNA is TGTGCCAGCAGCTTGGAGGACAGTTCCCCTTATAATTCACCCCTCCACTTT. This sequence encodes CASSLEDSSPYNSPLHF. Combining the CDR3 with reference TRBV11-3 and TRBJ1-6 gives the whole variable domain EAGVVQSPRYKIIEKKQPVAFWCNPISGHNTLYWYLQNLGQGPELLIRYENEEAVDDSQLPKDRFSAERLKGVDSTLKIQPAELGDSAVYLCASSLEDSSPYNSPLHFGNGTRLTVT.

The chain recombines TRBV7-9 with TRBJ1-2; D gene unclear. Germline-derived CDR1 and CDR2 are SEHNR and FQNEAQ (reference sequence). V dropped 2 bases and J dropped 0 bases, with 13 bases sitting between them. The CDR3 loop spans 16 amino acids. CDR3 DNA sequence: TGTGCCAGCAGCTTAAACGGAGGGATAACTAACTATGGCTACACCTTC. Translation gives CASSLNGGITNYGYTF.

This rearrangement joins TRBV9 to TRBJ2-3, with 9 bases identical to TRBD2. This CDR3 comprises 15 residues. Germline CDR1 is SGDLS and CDR2 is YYNGEE. V lost 2 bases, J lost 5 bases, and 6 bases stayed unmatched. CDR3 nucleotide sequence: TGTGCCAGCAGCGTCCGGCGGGGGGGCGTAGATACGCAGTATTTT. It specifies CASSVRRGGVDTQYF.

The CDR3 bases are TGTGCCTGGAGTACCGGGGGGGGGTCCAATGAGCAGTTCTTC. It specifies CAWSTGGGSNEQFF. The chain recombines TRBV30 with TRBJ2-1; 8 positions agree with TRBD2. CDR1 is GTSNPN and CDR2 is SVGIG in the germline V gene (reference sequence). The CDR3 is 14 residues long. V shed 2 bases, J shed 6 bases, and the junction held 6 bases outside the gene matches.

V and J are TRBV5-1 and TRBJ1-5, with TRBD1 matching 8 bases. The CDR3 sequence is 14 residues long. The germline V gene encodes CDR1 SGHRS and CDR2 YFSETQ. The V gene end was trimmed by 3 bases and the J gene end by 6 bases; junction bases not matched to a gene: 5. The CDR3 is CASSYLQGGQPQHF. The CDR3 DNA reads as TGCGCCAGCAGCTACTTACAGGGGGGTCAGCCCCAGCATTTT.

This chain links TRBV30 with TRBJ2-1, with 10 positions matching TRBD1. CDR1 and CDR2 from the germline V gene are GTSNPN and SVGIG (reference sequence). V shed 3 bases, J shed 10 bases, and the junction held 12 bases outside the gene matches. The CDR3 is 15 residues long. The DNA of the CDR3 is TGTGCCTGGAGGACCGGGACAGGGGCTTTTAGGGAGCAGTTCTTC. Translated, it gives CAWRTGTGAFREQFF.

CDR3 sequence reads: CASTPDRGTYEQYF. For the CDR3, the DNA is TGTGCCAGTACCCCCGACAGGGGGACCTACGAGCAGTACTTC. J is TRBJ2-7 and V is TRBV19; 9 bases agree with TRBD1. The length of the CDR3 is 14 residues. Trimming took 7 bases from V and 2 from J; bases not matched to a gene: 6. Germline assignment: CDR1 LNHDA and CDR2 SQIVND (reference sequence).

The chain carries TRBV6-6 and TRBJ1-1, with 7 nucleotides matching TRBD1. The CDR3 contains 15 residues. Trimming at V came to 2 bases and at J to 7 bases, leaving 10 bases not matched to a gene. Per germline, CDR1 MNHNY and CDR2 SVGAGI (reference sequence). The CDR3 DNA reads as TGTGCCAGCAGTTACCTTAATCCCGGGACAGATGAAGCTTTCTTT. This gives the protein CASSYLNPGTDEAFF.

J is TRBJ1-2 and V is TRBV11-2; D remains ambiguous. This CDR3 has 14 residues. Germline-derived CDR1 and CDR2 are SGHAT and FQNNGV. V gave up 1 base and J gave up 6 bases, with 12 bases separating them. CDR3 bases: TGTGCCAGCAGCTTAGCTCAAAACACGAATGGCTACACCTTC. It encodes CASSLAQNTNGYTF.